This TCR beta chain originates from a study of OX40 agonist ivuxolimab in advanced cancers. Study information: Patients took ivuxolimab, an agonistic anti-OX40 (CD134) antibody. Patients achieving partial responses numbered three: one hepatocellular carcinoma case and two cutaneous melanoma cases.

As to this clone: The target antigen is unknown.

Study-wide points: The average count of expanded clones was higher among CD8+ T cells than among CD4+.

Profiling relied on immunoSEQ multiplex PCR, and the TCRdb table lists in-frame clones only, not all of them. The sample records more than 45,000 clones, around 88% being singletons. The sequence was collected from an adult with an advanced solid tumor such as melanoma, head and neck, liver or kidney cancer. Here the sequenced sample was CD4+ or CD8+ T cells sorted from blood, taken in a trial of the OX40 agonist ivuxolimab.

The CDR3 protein is CASSPGEGAQNSPLHF. CDR3 sequence (DNA): TGTGCCAGCTCACCAGGGGAGGGGGCGCAGAATTCACCCCTCCACTTT. V and J are TRBV18 and TRBJ1-6; 7 nucleotides agree with TRBD1. There are 16 residues in the CDR3. V lost 2 bases, J lost 7 bases, and 8 bases stayed unmatched. Germline CDR1 KGHSH, CDR2 LQKENI.